The 10 T cell receptor beta chains below were found in one sample sequenced in a study of shared T cell receptors in the human thymus. The repertoire was sequenced with immunoSEQ multiplex PCR; TCRdb's copy has only in-frame clones and lacks some. The repertoire holds 500,000 to 550,000 clones, 70% to 80% seen once, with 0.013% in the top ten. These same data were also listed under a study on human thymus T cells.

Source material: thymocytes. The origin of the receptors is a boy in the first two years of life with a congenital heart defect.

The chain employs TRBV15 and TRBJ2-2; 8 nucleotides match TRBD1. The germline V gene encodes CDR1 LNHNV and CDR2 YYDKDF (reference sequence). The V segment lost 3 bases and the J segment 3 bases; nucleotides outside the gene matches: 6. The CDR3 totals 16 residues. The CDR3 sequence is CATSRETGEDTGELFF. The CDR3 bases are TGTGCCACCAGCAGGGAGACAGGGGAGGACACCGGGGAGCTGTTTTTT.

V and J are TRBV21-1 and TRBJ2-1; the table's TRBD2 call for D was not verified on the DNA. TRBV21-1 is tagged as a pseudogene. This CDR3 is 9 amino acids long. CDR3 amino acids: CASASEQFF. CDR3 coding DNA: TGTGCCAGCGCTAGTGAGCAGTTCTTC.

V and J are TRBV5-1 and TRBJ2-1; 9 nucleotides align to TRBD1. This CDR3 is built from 19 residues. Germline V lookup: CDR1 SGHRS, CDR2 YFSETQ. After removal of 2 bases from V and 0 bases from J, the junction contained 12 bases not matched to a gene. Here the CDR3 reads CASSLGQGPGESSYNEQFF. Here the CDR3 DNA reads TGCGCCAGCAGCTTAGGACAGGGGCCGGGGGAGAGCTCCTACAATGAGCAGTTCTTC.

V gene TRBV29-1 combines with J gene TRBJ1-1, with D hard to call. Trimming shortened V by 3 bases and J by 3 bases, and 8 bases separated the two germline ends. The germline V gene encodes CDR1 SQVTM and CDR2 ANQGSEA. The CDR3 totals 12 residues. The CDR3 DNA is TGCAGCGTTGATCCAGAGGACACTGAAGCTTTCTTT. Its translation: CSVDPEDTEAFF.

The V gene is TRBV7-9, the J gene TRBJ2-1, with a weak D call TRBD2 (7 bases). The CDR3 consists of 16 residues. Trimming took off 2 bases at V and 4 bases at J, with 15 bases between the two ends. Germline V gene data show CDR1 as SEHNR and CDR2 as FQNEAQ (reference sequence). The CDR3: CASSLTLGGGYNEQFF. CDR3 coding DNA: TGTGCCAGCAGCTTAACCCTAGGGGGGGGTTACAATGAGCAGTTCTTC.

This chain uses TRBV19 with TRBJ2-1, with TRBD1 matching 10 bases. Germline trimming cut 4 bases from V and 4 bases from J; bases unmatched to any gene: 4. Germline loops: CDR1 LNHDA, CDR2 SQIVND (reference sequence). This CDR3 is 15 amino acids long. Written as DNA, the CDR3 is TGTGCCAGTAGTAGGGCGGACAGGGGGTACAATGAGCAGTTCTTC. This gives the protein CASSRADRGYNEQFF.

J is TRBJ1-1 and V is TRBV6-5, with unresolved D. V lost 5 bases and J lost 3, with 7 bases in between. CDR3 size: 12 residues. From germline, CDR1 is MNHEY and CDR2 SVGAGI. CDR3 residues: CASSHRDTEAFF. DNA of the CDR3: TGTGCCAGCAGTCACCGGGACACTGAAGCTTTCTTT.

The chain employs TRBV9 and TRBJ2-1; 10 bases match TRBD2. Per germline, CDR1 SGDLS and CDR2 YYNGEE. The CDR3 runs 17 residues. With V trimmed by 3 bases and J by 5 bases, 11 bases remained unmatched. The chain's CDR3 is CASSEKRGGPGHNEQFF. CDR3 bases: TGTGCCAGCAGCGAGAAGCGGGGGGGCCCGGGTCACAATGAGCAGTTCTTC.

The chain carries TRBV4-3 and TRBJ2-1; 11 bases match TRBD2. The germline CDR1 and CDR2 sequences are LGHNA and YSLEER. Trimming cost V 0 bases and J 3 bases; bases outside gene matches: 4. This CDR3 region has 17 residues. The CDR3 region is CASSQDDSGRVYNEQFF. The CDR3, as DNA: TGCGCCAGCAGCCAAGACGATAGCGGGAGGGTCTACAATGAGCAGTTCTTC.

This clone was detected only once. The CDR3 DNA is TGCAGCGTTGAAGCCATGGACAGACGCTCCTACAATGAGCAGTTCTTC. Its protein is CSVEAMDRRSYNEQFF. This sequence joins TRBV29-1 and TRBJ2-1; perhaps TRBD1 as D (6 bases). The V end was cut by 1 base, the J end by 0 bases, with 13 bases between. There are 16 residues in the CDR3. Germline assignment: CDR1 SQVTM and CDR2 ANQGSEA.